The 22 T cell receptor beta chains given below trace back to one sample, sequenced in a study of graft-versus-host responses after intestinal transplantation. Only in-frame clones appear in the TCRdb table, and some are missing; sequencing was by immunoSEQ multiplex PCR. The sample includes about 85,000 clones, under 85% of them seen just once. These receptors' targets are unknown. The material sequenced was unstimulated CD8+ T cells sorted from spleen or lymph node cells, taken before intestinal transplant. The source of these receptors is a human donor who received an intestinal transplant.

V usage is TRBV5-4 and J usage is TRBJ2-7; 7 bases match TRBD1. The CDR3 spans 12 residues. The germline V gene encodes CDR1 SGHNT and CDR2 YYREEE (reference sequence). Germline trimming cut 4 bases from V and 7 bases from J; bases unmatched to any gene: 5. CDR3 bases: TGTGCCAGCAGCCCGACAGGGTTAGAGCAGTACTTC. It encodes CASSPTGLEQYF. The full variable domain, its missing parts supplied by reference TRBV5-4 and TRBJ2-7, is ETGVTQSPTHLIKTRGQQVTLRCSSQSGHNTVSWYQQALGQGPQFIFQYYREEENGRGNFPPRFSGLQFPNYSSELNVNALELDDSALYLCASSPTGLEQYFGPGTRLTVT.

This clone appeared a single time. The V gene is TRBV18, the J gene TRBJ2-2; D ambiguous. CDR1 and CDR2 (germline): KGHSH, LQKENI. The ends were cut back, 3 bases at V and 0 bases at J, with 11 bases in the middle. The CDR3 is made up of 16 amino acids. CDR3 protein: CASSPLTNSNTGELFF. CDR3 in DNA: TGTGCCAGCTCACCTCTGACAAACTCGAACACCGGGGAGCTGTTTTTT.

This clone has a handful of counts. The chain has TRBV4-2 and TRBJ1-3; no clear D. Germline values: CDR1 LGHNA, CDR2 YNFKEQ. The CDR3 is made up of 17 amino acids. V was clipped by 0 bases and J by 1 base, with 13 bases between them. The CDR3 bases are TGTGCCAGCAGCCAAGATCTACCGATTTTTTCTGGAAACACCATATATTTT. It yields the protein CASSQDLPIFSGNTIYF.

J is TRBJ2-7 and V is TRBV4-1, with 11 bases fitting TRBD2. The junction had 4 bases not matched to a gene; V was cut back by 4 bases and J by 2 bases. The length of the CDR3 is 15 residues. In germline, CDR1 is MGHRA, CDR2 YSYEKL. CDR3 nucleotides: TGCGCCAGCAGCCTAGCGGGAGGGCCAGCCTACGAGCAGTACTTC. Encoded protein: CASSLAGGPAYEQYF.

This clone came up once. V gene TRBV9 combines with J gene TRBJ2-1, with D maybe TRBD2 (6 bases). Germline CDR1 SGDLS, CDR2 YYNGEE. This CDR3 has 14 amino acids. The V end was cut by 3 bases, the J end by 7 bases, with 14 bases between. The CDR3 DNA reads TGTGCCAGCAGCGGATGGAACCGGGGGAATGAGCAGTTCTTC. It yields the protein CASSGWNRGNEQFF.

V usage is TRBV19 and J usage is TRBJ1-2; 12 bases agree with TRBD1. The V and J ends lost 8 bases and 3 bases, in that order; junction bases with no gene match: 7. The CDR3 spans 15 residues. Germline V gene sequence: CDR1 LNHDA, CDR2 SQIVND (reference sequence). CDR3 region: CASWGQGASHYGYTF. In DNA form, the CDR3 reads TGTGCCAGTTGGGGACAGGGGGCCTCCCACTATGGCTACACCTTC.

This clone was seen only a few times. This chain uses TRBV5-4 with TRBJ2-5; TRBD2 matches at 7 bases. With V trimmed by 0 bases and J by 5 bases, 4 bases remained unmatched. Germline V CDR1 and CDR2: SGHNT, YYREEE (reference sequence). The CDR3 totals 14 residues. The CDR3 bases are TGTGCCAGCAGCTTGGACGTCGGGGGGGAGACCCAGTACTTC. Its translation: CASSLDVGGETQYF. The entire variable domain, with the rest obtained from reference TRBV5-4 and TRBJ2-5, is as follows: ETGVTQSPTHLIKTRGQQVTLRCSSQSGHNTVSWYQQALGQGPQFIFQYYREEENGRGNFPPRFSGLQFPNYSSELNVNALELDDSALYLCASSLDVGGETQYFGPGTRLLVL.

The chain has TRBV6-5 and TRBJ1-5; 7 bases line up with TRBD1. This CDR3 is built from 13 residues. With V trimmed by 5 bases and J by 4 bases, 2 bases remained unmatched. In germline, CDR1 is MNHEY, CDR2 SVGAGI. Here the CDR3 reads CASSPTGNQPQHF. The CDR3 DNA sequence: TGTGCCAGCAGTCCGACAGGGAATCAGCCCCAGCATTTT.

The chain is built from TRBV4-1 and TRBJ2-2; 10 positions match TRBD1. V lost 3 bases, J lost 4 bases, and 8 bases stayed unmatched. Germline CDR1 and CDR2: MGHRA and YSYEKL. There are 17 residues in the CDR3. The CDR3 loop reads CASSHLPTGGSTGELFF. DNA of the CDR3: TGCGCCAGCAGCCACTTACCGACAGGGGGCAGCACCGGGGAGCTGTTTTTT.

J is TRBJ2-3 and V is TRBV6-1, with TRBD2 matching over 11 bases. The CDR3 covers 13 residues. Trimming at V came to 5 bases and at J to 9 bases, leaving 4 bases not matched to a gene. Germline loops: CDR1 MNHNS, CDR2 SASEGT. CDR3 sequence reads: CASSTSGSGTQYF. The CDR3 region has the DNA TGTGCCAGCAGTACTAGCGGGAGTGGGACGCAGTATTTT.

This clone occurred a few times. The chain joins TRBV4-1 to TRBJ1-1; TRBD1 agrees at 8 bases. V lost 3 bases, J lost 7 bases, and 4 bases stayed unmatched. The V gene's germline CDR1 is MGHRA and CDR2 YSYEKL. The CDR3 is 13 residues long. The CDR3 bases are TGCGCCAGCAGCCAGACAGGGGTCGGTGAAGCTTTCTTT. It encodes CASSQTGVGEAFF.

The chain employs TRBV5-1 and TRBJ1-2; unclear D gene. V shed 4 bases and J shed 1 base, with 5 bases lying between them. The CDR3 is 12 amino acids. CDR1 and CDR2 from the germline V gene are SGHRS and YFSETQ. CDR3 residues: CASSPSNYGYTF. Written as DNA, the CDR3 is TGCGCCAGCAGCCCAAGTAACTATGGCTACACCTTC.

This clone was detected once. V is TRBV6-5 and J is TRBJ1-6; possibly TRBD1 for D (5 bases). Trimming removed 7 bases from V and 3 bases from J, with 13 bases in between. Germline V gene lookup returns CDR1 MNHEY and CDR2 SVGAGI. The CDR3 contains 15 residues. CDR3 DNA: TGTGCCAGCACCCATGGGGGGGGCTATAATTCACCCCTCCACTTT. Encoded protein: CASTHGGGYNSPLHF.

The chain carries TRBV5-4 and TRBJ2-1, with 8 bases that match TRBD1. Germline V gives CDR1 SGHNT, CDR2 YYREEE (reference sequence). The trim removed 4 bases at V and 5 bases at J, leaving 11 bases unmatched. This CDR3 contains 16 residues. CDR3 coding DNA: TGTGCCAGCAGCGTCCTACAGGGGGTTGAAGACAATGAGCAGTTCTTC. Amino acid sequence: CASSVLQGVEDNEQFF.

This rearrangement joins TRBV6-5 to TRBJ2-7, with 7 bases lining up with TRBD1. J gave up 2 bases and V 2 bases, and 6 bases lay outside the gene matches. The CDR3 sequence is 15 residues long. CDR1 is MNHEY and CDR2 is SVGAGI in the germline V gene. The CDR3 nucleotides are TGTGCCAGCAGTTACGATCCCGGGACAGCCTACGAGCAGTACTTC. Amino acid sequence: CASSYDPGTAYEQYF.

The chain recombines TRBV7-8 with TRBJ2-4; TRBD1 aligns across 9 bases. Germline-derived CDR1 and CDR2 are SGHVS and FQNEAQ. With 5 bases clipped from V and 8 bases from J, the junction kept 13 bases outside the gene matches. This CDR3 has 16 amino acids. CDR3 amino acids: CASSAGRDRAGDIQYF. The CDR3 DNA sequence: TGTGCCAGCAGCGCCGGTCGGGACAGGGCAGGCGACATTCAGTACTTC.

The chain recombines TRBV5-1 with TRBJ2-3; D not certain. There are 13 residues in the CDR3. V was clipped by 4 bases and J by 5 bases, with 11 bases between them. CDR1 is SGHRS and CDR2 is YFSETQ in the germline V gene. The CDR3 sequence is CASSSSSRDTQYF. The CDR3 nucleotides are TGCGCCAGCAGCAGCTCTAGTAGAGATACGCAGTATTTT.

This chain connects TRBV4-1 to TRBJ2-7, with D uncertain. V dropped 0 bases and J dropped 6 bases, with 6 bases sitting between them. Germline V gives CDR1 MGHRA, CDR2 YSYEKL. The CDR3 spans 12 residues. CDR3: CASSQEGVEQYF. As DNA, the CDR3 is TGCGCCAGCAGCCAAGAAGGAGTCGAGCAGTACTTC.

V gene TRBV6-5 combines with J gene TRBJ1-5; TRBD1 matches at 7 bases. V dropped 5 bases and J dropped 7; count of bases not matched to a gene: 5. The CDR3 consists of 13 residues. Looked up from germline, CDR1 is MNHEY and CDR2 is SVGAGI. The CDR3 DNA reads as TGTGCCAGCAGTGATGACAGGGCACAGCCCCAGCATTTT. This sequence encodes CASSDDRAQPQHF.

The rearrangement uses TRBV10-3 and TRBJ2-5; D is uncertain. V lost 3 bases, J lost 3 bases, and 11 bases lay in between. Germline V gives CDR1 ENHRY, CDR2 SYGVKD. The CDR3 runs 14 residues. CDR3 loop: CAISDGGREETQYF. The CDR3 DNA reads TGTGCCATCAGTGACGGCGGTCGCGAAGAGACCCAGTACTTC.

The chain links TRBV11-1 to TRBJ2-5, with D hard to call. Per germline, CDR1 SGHAT and CDR2 FQDESV (reference sequence). Trimming left V 1 base short and J 5 bases short, with 17 bases between. The CDR3 totals 16 residues. The CDR3 protein is CASSLGATHTHETQYF. The CDR3 DNA reads as TGTGCCAGCAGCTTAGGGGCGACTCACACCCATGAGACCCAGTACTTC.

This rearrangement joins TRBV7-8 to TRBJ1-3, with no clear D. V lost 6 bases and J lost 4, with 16 bases in between. CDR1 and CDR2 from the germline V gene are SGHVS and FQNEAQ. The CDR3 spans 15 residues. The CDR3 nucleotides read TGTGCCAGCAGTTCAAACTCCCCCACCGGAAACACCATATATTTT. Protein: CASSSNSPTGNTIYF. The entire variable domain, with the rest obtained from reference TRBV7-8 and TRBJ1-3, is as follows: GAGVSQSPRYKVAKRGQDVALRCDPISGHVSLFWYQQALGQGPEFLTYFQNEAQLDKSGLPSDRFFAERPEGSVSTLKIQRTQQEDSAVYLCASSSNSPTGNTIYFGEGSWLTVV.